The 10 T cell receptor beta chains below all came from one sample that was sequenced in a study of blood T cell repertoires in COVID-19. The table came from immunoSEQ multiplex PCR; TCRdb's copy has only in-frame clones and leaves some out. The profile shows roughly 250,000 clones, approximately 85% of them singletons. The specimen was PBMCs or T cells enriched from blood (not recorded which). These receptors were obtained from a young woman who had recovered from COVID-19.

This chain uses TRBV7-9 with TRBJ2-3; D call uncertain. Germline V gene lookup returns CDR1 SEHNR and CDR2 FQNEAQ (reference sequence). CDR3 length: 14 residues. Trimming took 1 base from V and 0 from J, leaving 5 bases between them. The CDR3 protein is CASSLGPSTDTQYF. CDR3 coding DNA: TGTGCCAGCAGCTTAGGGCCTAGCACAGATACGCAGTATTTT.

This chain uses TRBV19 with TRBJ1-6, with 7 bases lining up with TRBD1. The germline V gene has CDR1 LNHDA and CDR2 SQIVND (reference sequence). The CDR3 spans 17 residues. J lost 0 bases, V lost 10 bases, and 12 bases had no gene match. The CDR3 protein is CATRYSQGSSYNSPLHF. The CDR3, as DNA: TGTGCCACCCGCTACTCACAGGGGAGCTCCTATAATTCACCCCTCCACTTT.

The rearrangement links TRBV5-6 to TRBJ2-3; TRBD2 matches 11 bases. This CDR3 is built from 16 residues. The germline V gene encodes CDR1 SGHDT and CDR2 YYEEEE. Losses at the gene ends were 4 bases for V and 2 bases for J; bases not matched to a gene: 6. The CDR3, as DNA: TGTGCCAGCAGCCTAGGGACTAGCGGTTACACAGATACGCAGTATTTT. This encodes CASSLGTSGYTDTQYF.

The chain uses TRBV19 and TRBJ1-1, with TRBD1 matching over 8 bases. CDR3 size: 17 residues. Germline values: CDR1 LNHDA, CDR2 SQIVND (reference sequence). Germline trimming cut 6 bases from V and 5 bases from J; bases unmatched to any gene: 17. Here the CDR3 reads CASRMTFYGQGVTEAFF. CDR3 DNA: TGTGCCAGTAGGATGACTTTTTACGGACAGGGAGTGACTGAAGCTTTCTTT.

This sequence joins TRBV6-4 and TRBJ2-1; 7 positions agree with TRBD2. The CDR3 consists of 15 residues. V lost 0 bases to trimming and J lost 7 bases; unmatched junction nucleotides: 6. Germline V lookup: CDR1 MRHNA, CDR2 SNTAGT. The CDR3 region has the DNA TGTGCCAGCAGTGACTCGTGGGGGGGTGAGAATGAGCAGTTCTTC. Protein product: CASSDSWGGENEQFF.

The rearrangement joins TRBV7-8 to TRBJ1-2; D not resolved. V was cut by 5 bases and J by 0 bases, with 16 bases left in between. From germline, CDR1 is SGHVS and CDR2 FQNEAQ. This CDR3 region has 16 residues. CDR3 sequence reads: CASSRTRQVTNYGYTF. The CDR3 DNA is TGTGCCAGCAGCCGTACACGGCAGGTTACTAACTATGGCTACACCTTC.

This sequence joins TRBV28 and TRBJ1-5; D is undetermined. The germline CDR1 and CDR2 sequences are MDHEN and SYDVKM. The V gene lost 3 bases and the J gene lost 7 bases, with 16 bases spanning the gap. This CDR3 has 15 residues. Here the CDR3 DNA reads TGTGCCAGCAGTTTCTCGGAGGTAACGCGACAGCCCCAGCATTTT. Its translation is CASSFSEVTRQPQHF. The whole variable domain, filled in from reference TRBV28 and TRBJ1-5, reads DVKVTQSSRYLVKRTGEKVFLECVQDMDHENMFWYRQDPGLGLRLIYFSYDVKMKEKGDIPEGYSVSREKKERFSLILESASTNQTSMYLCASSFSEVTRQPQHFGDGTRLSIL.

The CDR3 DNA sequence: TGCAGCGTTGATGAGCGGGGGAGGGAGACAGATACGCAGTATTTT. Amino acid sequence: CSVDERGRETDTQYF. The chain combines TRBV29-1 with TRBJ2-3; 8 bases match TRBD2. With 3 bases clipped from V and 3 bases from J, the junction kept 8 bases outside the gene matches. The CDR3 covers 15 residues. CDR1 and CDR2 (germline): SQVTM, ANQGSEA.

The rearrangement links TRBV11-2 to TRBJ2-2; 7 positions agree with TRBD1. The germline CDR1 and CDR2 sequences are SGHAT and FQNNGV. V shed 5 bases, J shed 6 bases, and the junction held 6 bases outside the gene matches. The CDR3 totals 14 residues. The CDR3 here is CASSPLTGAGELFF. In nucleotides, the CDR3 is TGTGCCAGCAGCCCCCTAACAGGGGCCGGGGAGCTGTTTTTT. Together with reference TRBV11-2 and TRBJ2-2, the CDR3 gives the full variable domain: EAGVAQSPRYKIIEKRQSVAFWCNPISGHATLYWYQQILGQGPKLLIQFQNNGVVDDSQLPKDRFSAERLKGVDSTLKIQPAKLEDSAVYLCASSPLTGAGELFFGEGSRLTVL.

The CDR3 DNA is TGCGCCAGCAGCCTGAATTGGAGGAAGGGGGCAGATGGCTACACCTTC. This codes for CASSLNWRKGADGYTF. This sequence joins TRBV5-1 and TRBJ1-2; TRBD1 agrees at 7 bases. This CDR3 spans 16 amino acids. CDR1 is SGHRS, CDR2 YFSETQ, per germline. The ends lost 4 bases at V and 6 bases at J; junction bases unmatched: 15.